This T cell receptor (beta chain) was sequenced for a study of Tregs in tolerant kidney transplant recipients. Study-wide results and limits: Some patients' samples used different primers over time, so nucleotide sequences weren't comparable.

Assay: immunoSEQ multiplex PCR; the TCRdb copy retains only in-frame clones and omits some. Listed are around 32,000 clones; approximately 1.9% falls within the top ten. Mixed chimerism was transient after nonmyeloablative marrow transplants from related graft donors. With respect to this clone: Its matching antigen is unknown.

This TCR was recovered from a human patient who received a combined kidney and bone marrow transplant. Some T cells may be graft donor cells. Sequencing was performed on CD4+ T cells from blood (PBMCs), taken 24 months after the transplant.

CDR3 DNA, as far as it was read: TGTGCCTGGAGACCGGGACTCACCGGAGGC. The encoded protein is CAWRPGLTGG. The whole CDR3 reads CAWRPGLTGGYTF. The J gene is TRBJ1-2, the V gene TRBV30; tentatively, D is TRBD1 (5 bases). Sequencing ends 3 residues short of the CDR3 end; the germline J gene provides the rest. This CDR3 is 13 amino acids long. Germline V CDR1 and CDR2: GTSNPN, SVGIG (reference sequence).